This paragraph covers one TCR beta chain sequence. With 60 Vbeta and 13 Jbeta primers, the PCR was carried out. TCRdb keeps only in-frame clones here, not all; method: immunoSEQ multiplex PCR. Here the sample spans 100,000 to 120,000 clones, around 88% being singletons. This specimen comes from a study of cytomegalovirus exposure and HLA in healthy donors. The ends were cut back, 5 bases at V and 7 bases at J, with 11 bases in the middle. The germline V gene has CDR1 LNHNV and CDR2 YYDKDF (reference sequence). CDR3 length: 12 residues. The origin of this receptor is a man aged 35 to 55 in good health and CMV-seronegative. This sequence joins TRBV15 and TRBJ1-1, with a tentative D call TRBD1 (5 bases). The source material was PBMCs. Here the CDR3 reads CATSQGTYEAFF. The CDR3 nucleotides are TGTGCCACCAGCCAGGGAACTTATGAAGCTTTCTTT. Full variable domain (rest looked up from reference TRBV15 and TRBJ1-1): DAMVIQNPRYQVTQFGKPVTLSCSQTLNHNVMYWYQQKSSQAPKLLFHYYDKDFNNEADTPDNFQSRRPNTSFCFLDIRSPGLGDTAMYLCATSQGTYEAFFGQGTRLTVV.